This T cell receptor beta chain was identified in a study of T cell responses to AZD1222 COVID-19 vaccine. Study outcomes and limitations: Donors, mostly white British, included more females; clonal diversity was possibly underestimated.

The V segment lost 6 bases and the J segment 0 bases; nucleotides outside the gene matches: 5. The CDR3 has 16 residues. The germline V gene has CDR1 SGHTA and CDR2 FQGNSA. The method was immunoSEQ multiplex PCR; TCRdb's version includes in-frame clones alone and lacks a portion of them. The sample shows around 110,000 clones, around 85% of them seen only once. To note about this clone: Its specificity is unknown.

This TCR was recovered from an adult in good health. This chain uses TRBV7-2 with TRBJ2-6; 7 positions match TRBD2. The sequencing here drew on peripheral blood, taken on day 0 of MenACWY control vaccination. CDR3 protein: CASSFGGGSGANVLTF. The DNA of the CDR3 is TGTGCCAGCAGTTTTGGGGGGGGCTCTGGGGCCAACGTCCTGACTTTC.